This T cell receptor beta chain was captured in a study of blood T cell repertoires in COVID-19 (dated by TCRdb to about 2020). General notes on the study: Collaborator samples came from the United States, Italy and Spain and covered acute and convalescent phases of COVID-19. The material from the prospective study consisted of cDNA or gDNA derived from T cells, B-cell-depleted T cells, or PBMCs. The dataset comprised deeply sampled blood TCRbeta repertoires from subjects exposed to, actively infected with, or recovered from COVID-19. The repertoires were released in a freely available public database meant as a resource for research on the immune response to SARS-CoV-2. The samples were drawn from the first 160 participants of the ongoing ImmuneRACE study and from more than 1,000 subjects provided by 6 global collaborators. The sample metadata nearly always contained a de-identified subject ID, COVID-19 status, age in years and sex. Where available, HLA class I and class II types were taken from metadata supplied by the sample provider and were not determined by assay-based typing. What the study reported, not specific to this receptor: The amount of clinical and demographic metadata varied by source and participant and was provided uncurated.

As for this clone: Its antigen target is currently unknown. Per-base quality was not reported, and no clone a single base away is much larger than it.

TCRbeta CDR3 regions were amplified from genomic DNA by means of the immunoSEQ Assay, a bias-controlled multiplex PCR. Turning to the authors' computational methods: Within the assay, amplification of reference gene primers was used to estimate how many nucleated cells each sample contained. To quantify the absolute abundance of each unique TCRbeta CDR3 rearrangement, sequence reads were collapsed and filtered. For each sample, productive Simpson clonality was calculated as the square root of Simpson's diversity index over productive rearrangements. Imported from immuneACCESS, the table was reduced by TCRdb to in-frame sequences with V and J called. These copies leave out some clones; in studies compared against another copy, an unresolved V gene accounts for under half, and the cause of the remainder is not known. V, J and clone size are those of that table, while D and trimming were read from the DNA. This sample has 310,000 or so clones in its table, and approximately 91% of those were observed once. The ten largest account for 2% to 2.5% of the sample.

One collaborating source in Seattle enrolled patients while the patients were actively infected and followed the patients over time throughout the course of disease. The collaborating institutions used their own protocols to collect whole blood in K2EDTA tubes. For TCRbeta analysis, collaborator samples were shipped as frozen whole blood, as isolated PBMCs, or as DNA extracted from either sample type. According to the germline V gene (reference sequence), CDR1 reads LNHNV and CDR2 reads YYDKDF. Spanning cysteine to phenylalanine, the CDR3 consists of 15 amino acids. The read is trimmed to its CDR3 DNA, 45 bases read in frame from base 1. V has 1 base trimmed and J has 3 bases trimmed; junction bases matching no gene number 4.

This clonotype was obtained from a woman under 40 with COVID-19, enrolled during active disease. What was sequenced was peripheral blood. The sequence links TRBV15 to TRBJ2-3; 7 middle bases align to TRBD1. The CDR3 here reads CATSRVQGVTDTQYF. The nucleotide sequence is TGTGCCACCAGCAGAGTTCAGGGGGTTACAGATACGCAGTATTTT.